This TCR beta chain is drawn from a study of regulatory dendritic cells for organ transplantation. Findings and limits, study-wide: Memory T cells were less diverse than naive, with memory CD8+ most oligoclonal. Between individuals, the alloreactive memory CD8+ T cell pool differed considerably. Mature dendritic cells appeared to drive more memory CD8+ clonal expansion than regulatory ones.

Measured with immunoSEQ multiplex PCR; TCRdb has only the in-frame clones, and not every one. The data contain 20,000 or so clones, roughly 80% of them singletons. Sorted T cells were CFSE-labeled and cultured roughly five days with allogeneic regulatory or mature dendritic cells at 1:10. FACS sorted CD4+ or CD8+ T cells into CD45RA+ naive and CD45RO+ memory. The CDR3 has 16 amino acids. Trimming cost V 0 bases and J 2 bases; bases outside gene matches: 5. Germline-derived CDR1 and CDR2 are MRHNA and SNTAGT. As regards this clone: Its antigen is not known.

Sequenced: memory CD4+ T cells from blood cultured with regulatory dendritic cells. Subset here: CD45RO+ memory T cells. The chain couples TRBV6-4 to TRBJ2-3; TRBD2 matches 7 bases. The clonotype comes from a human donor in good health. The CDR3 sequence: CASSDSAGDNTDTQYF. DNA for the CDR3: TGTGCCAGCAGTGACTCGGCGGGAGATAACACAGATACGCAGTATTTT.